This record covers a single T cell receptor beta chain. This sample was taken from a study of blood T cell repertoires in COVID-19. Study-wide context: Spain, Italy and the United States supplied samples that represented acute and convalescent COVID-19. T cells, B-cell-depleted T cells, or PBMCs supplied cDNA or gDNA.

CDR1 and CDR2 from the germline V gene are MNHEY and SVGEGT. The V end was cut by 7 bases, the J end by 0 bases, with 19 bases between. The CDR3 runs 17 residues. Study processing details: The assay estimated nucleated cells by amplifying reference gene primers. Using immunoSEQ multiplex PCR, the repertoire was profiled, and TCRdb retains in-frame clones only, with some absent. V and J calls and clone size are as listed in that table; D and trimming were resolved from the DNA. The sample has 250,000 to 350,000 clones, 86% seen once. The TCR sequence derives from a woman aged 25 to 39 with active or convalescent COVID-19. The source material was peripheral blood. The chain couples TRBV6-2 or TRBV6-3 to TRBJ1-5, with a weak D call TRBD1 (5 bases). CDR3 sequence reads: CASTPLPGYYSNQPQHF. The CDR3 bases are TGTGCCAGCACCCCCCTACCAGGGTACTATAGCAATCAGCCCCAGCATTTT.